This TCR beta chain was recorded in a study of cytomegalovirus exposure and HLA in healthy donors (dated by TCRdb to between 2016 and 2019). Study-wide context: An earlier analysis of some 620 of the donors reported around 280 Gb of sequence data and roughly 120 million unique TCR beta sequences obtained from 150 million to 200 million T cells. An early release covering some 640 HLA-typed donors comprised 250 to 350 gigabases of sequencing data and 85 million to 100 million unique TCR sequences. Of the roughly 400 genotyped donors, about 80% fell in the genetic ancestry cluster associated with self-reported Caucasian donors. The study was designed to test whether signatures of past pathogen exposure could be identified by cataloging public T cell receptors. The T cell repertoires of about 700 subjects were profiled by immunosequencing and related to cytomegalovirus serostatus. Besides the first cohort of 500 to 700 subjects, a separate validation cohort made up of over 100 different subjects was used. The study combined high-throughput TCR immunosequencing, statistical association of individual TCRs with disease status, and machine learning to predict cytomegalovirus infection status. A later analysis re-examined previously published TCR beta repertoires from more than 650 donors and added high-resolution HLA genotyping to investigate patterns of TCR occurrence. The later analysis used no new phenotypic data to find candidate immune exposures, relying instead on TCR beta sequences and their occurrence across donors. An earlier analysis of 587 of the donors used high-throughput TCR beta sequencing to judge whether each TCR beta V gene segment behaved as functional or pseudogenic. Donor age, sex, ethnicity and CMV serostatus were compiled together with the repertoire data. A later genetic analysis used genome-wide SNP genotypes for about 65% of the roughly 670 donors, treating that subset as a discovery cohort. Every repertoire in the discovery cohort had been generated on one and the same sequencing platform. HLA typing included class I and class II loci at four-digit resolution. The number of donors typed differed by locus, with roughly 629-640 for A, B, C, DRB1 and DQB1, around 500 for DQA1, approximately 570 for DPA1, and some 440 for DPB1. Because of strong linkage in the cohort, roughly five DR-DQ haplotypes were treated as single units for association and clustering. On average, roughly 250,000 unique TCR beta nucleotide sequences were sequenced per donor among 398 genotyped donors of the cohort, with roughly 18% of those sequences being non-productive.

The CDR3 has 15 amino acids, counting the end cysteine and phenylalanine. Just the 45-base CDR3 DNA is kept, in frame starting at base 1. The germline V gene encodes CDR1 GTSNPN and CDR2 SVGIG (reference sequence). V is pared back by 1 base and J by 6 bases, with 18 bases lying between the germline termini. Broader findings and caveats from the paper: Because some donors lacked HLA typing at each locus, the association tests relied only on the typed subset. Three of the identified cytomegalovirus-associated TCR beta chains were confirmed in vitro to be specific for cytomegalovirus antigens. In a later analysis, HLA-associated TCR beta chains showed more clonal expansion and lower generation probabilities than non-associated chains that were equally common. Most CMV-associated TCR beta chains appeared to be HLA-restricted in a later analysis, and the HLA associations seemed to be driven largely by CMV exposure. In a later genetic analysis, fewer N-insertions in productive TCRs were reported among donors in an Asian-associated ancestry cluster than the 666-donor mean. Linkage disequilibrium might explain the correlated functional status among segregating V segments, but an unknown experimental factor could not be ruled out. A further reported finding was that TCR beta sequences accurately predicted the HLA-A and HLA-B alleles for most subjects in the first cohort. While some public TCRs were present in many individuals, most TCR sequences turned up only very rarely across donors. Specific HLA alleles were associated with roughly 16,000 TCR beta sequences at a false discovery rate of 0.05 in a later analysis. A total of 164 TCR beta chains were listed by the study as associated with cytomegalovirus. In a later analysis, several top co-occurrence clusters were reported to appear linked to parvovirus B19, influenza, CMV and Epstein-Barr virus. When HLA alleles, especially DR and DQ, strongly co-occurred, attributing TCR associations to individual alleles was difficult. Some 16 rarely observed V segments, including chromosome 9 orphons, were excluded from the earlier analysis of some 590 of the donors because counts were too low. Presence/absence analyses assumed roughly uniform sequencing depth across donors, an assumption that may not hold. A cluster of highly shared sequence variants was judged likely to be a technical artifact of the sequencing pipeline. CMV serostatus was the only immune exposure information available for the cohort. In a later analysis, TCR association rates were found to vary across HLA loci, with the most associated TCRs seen for DRB1 alleles and the fewest for HLA-C alleles. The classifier was reported to diagnose cytomegalovirus status with high specificity and sensitivity in both the original cohort and the validation cohort. Some IMGT-functional V segments, including TRBV6-2 and TRBV6-3, could not be distinguished by the 87-base-pair reads and were therefore excluded. A later genetic analysis associated a missense DCLRE1C variant with V-gene and J-gene trimming of TCR beta chains, and an independent cohort replicated the association. It was suggested by the authors that the approach could potentially be generalized to other disease states and immunological phenotypes. In an earlier analysis of some 500 of the donors, most TCR beta V segments were observed in productive rearrangements about 90% or about 30% of the time, broadly matching IMGT annotations. This cohort had only TCR beta chains sequenced, and the lack of alpha or paired-chain data limited which features could be detected.

Library method: the immunoSEQ multiplex PCR assay. A mixture of 60 forward primers for TCR Vbeta segments and 13 reverse primers for TCR Jbeta segments was used in the multiplex PCR. A multiplex PCR assay on genomic DNA amplified the CDR3 region of rearranged TCR beta genes. On the Illumina HiSeq System, the amplified TCR beta libraries were sequenced as 87-base-pair reads. The paper's data handling went like this. A later analysis counted about 82 million unique TCR beta chains across the 500 to 850 repertoires, and around 12 million of these chains were shared by at least two donors. A nearest-neighbor algorithm error-corrected the raw reads and collapsed the reads into unique sequences, merging closely related sequences to remove PCR and sequencing errors. Alignment of CDR3 sequences to IMGT reference sequences was used to assign V, D and J gene segments. For a sequence to be retained, a match of at least six nucleotides was required to both a V gene segment and a J gene segment. A rearrangement was called productive if the CDR3 had no stop codons and remained in frame with V and J, and every other rearrangement was called non-productive. Following IMGT convention, CDR3 was defined as the stretch from the second conserved V-encoded cysteine up to the conserved J-encoded phenylalanine. The earlier analysis of fewer than 700 of the donors excluded sequences that lacked an unambiguous match to a single V gene segment. In an earlier analysis of approximately 590 of the donors, V segments were called functional above 56.7% productive rearrangements and were called segregating when the between-donor standard deviation exceeded 5%. A statistical classification framework was developed to diagnose cytomegalovirus status using the catalog of TCR beta chain sequences. A later analysis assigned V and J genes by comparing TCR nucleotide sequences with IMGT/GENE-DB human TR gene sequences. In a later analysis, CDR3 sequences and most-parsimonious VDJ recombination scenarios were assigned using the TCRdist pipeline. In a later analysis, each TCR beta chain was defined by its CDR3 amino acid sequence together with its V-gene family, and reads lacking a unique V-gene family were excluded. To address suspected cross-contamination and a sequencing artifact, a later analysis removed a few hundred highly shared, low-generation-probability nucleotide sequences. A later analysis calculated a clonal expansion index for each public chain from normalized within-repertoire ranks of inferred template counts. A later analysis computed generation probabilities with a VDJ recombination model fitted to out-of-frame rearrangements, and checked the results against IGoR. In a later analysis, hypergeometric tests were used to score TCR-TCR, TCR-HLA and TCR-CMV co-occurrence, with a repertoire-size bias correction applied to TCR pairs. False discovery rates were estimated in a later analysis by permuting HLA or CMV assignments 20 times. In a later analysis, co-occurring TCRs were grouped with DBSCAN, and TCRdist sequence similarity was added when clustering was performed within HLA-allele-positive subsets. For co-occurrence clustering, repertoires with fewer than 30,000 or more than 120,000 public chains were excluded, along with 4 to 6 repertoires with anomalous nucleotide sharing. TCRdb obtained this table from immuneACCESS and retained in-frame rearrangements with V and J assigned. These tables miss some clones; where compared with another copy, unresolved V genes account for less than half of the shortfall, and the remainder is unexplained. That table gives V, J and clone size, and the DNA gave D and trimming. This sample holds some 140,000 clones; roughly three quarters were observed only once. The ten largest clonotypes hold 2% to 2.5% of the sample.

In total, just over 650 healthy bone marrow donors made up the cohort. All cohort members were sampled while nominally healthy, although unrecorded immune exposures were likely present. The donor was CMV seronegative and was included in the group of several hundred seronegative cohort members. Every donor gave a peripheral blood sample, and the peripheral blood mononuclear cells from that sample were used for TCR beta sequencing. The Qiagen DNeasy Blood Extraction Kit was used to extract genomic DNA from the blood cell samples. Notes on this clone: This clone's antigen is unknown. Base qualities are not at hand, and no much larger clone is one base apart.

This TCR came from a young man in good health and CMV-seronegative. Sequencing was performed on PBMCs. The receptor chain draws on TRBV30 and TRBJ1-2; matching of 5 bases hints at TRBD1 as the D gene. The CDR3 protein sequence reads: CAWSAQFPLRDGYTF. Read as DNA, the sequence is TGTGCCTGGAGTGCCCAATTCCCCCTCAGGGATGGCTACACCTTC.